This entry lists 32 T cell receptor beta chains sequenced from one sample in a study of control samples from healthy donors and cancer patients. Sequencing was performed with immunoSEQ multiplex PCR; in TCRdb, only in-frame clones are kept and a portion is missing. The table has about 51,000 clones, roughly 90% seen once. The sequenced material came from PBMCs. These receptor sequences come from a middle-aged man with head and neck cancer.

The chain has TRBV7-3 and TRBJ2-5; 11 bases line up with TRBD2. Losses at the gene ends were 1 base for V and 7 bases for J; bases not matched to a gene: 11. The V gene's germline CDR1 is SGHTA and CDR2 FQGTGA. The CDR3 is 17 residues long. CDR3 DNA sequence: TGTGCCAGCAGCTTAATTTCTCGTAGCGGGGGGGCCGGGACCCAGTACTTC. Amino acid sequence: CASSLISRSGGAGTQYF. Combining the CDR3 with reference TRBV7-3 and TRBJ2-5 gives the whole variable domain GAGVSQTPSNKVTEKGKYVELRCDPISGHTALYWYRQSLGQGPEFLIYFQGTGAADDSGLPNDRFFAVRPEGSVSTLKIQRTERGDSAVYLCASSLISRSGGAGTQYFGPGTRLLVL.

In this sample, this clone turned up once. The chain is built from TRBV30 and TRBJ2-1; maybe TRBD1 (6 bases). CDR1 is GTSNPN, CDR2 SVGIG, per germline (reference sequence). Trimming removed 2 bases at V and 10 bases at J, with 15 bases between. There are 13 residues in the CDR3. The CDR3 loop reads CAWSITGNGEQFF. DNA of the CDR3: TGTGCCTGGAGTATTACAGGGAACGGGGAGCAGTTCTTC. The complete variable domain, with remaining parts taken from reference TRBV30 and TRBJ2-1, reads SQTIHQWPATLVQPVGSPLSLECTVEGTSNPNLYWYRQAAGRGLQLLFYSVGIGQISSEVPQNLSASRPQDRQFILSSKKLLLSDSGFYLCAWSITGNGEQFFGPGTRLTVL.

In its sample, this clone was seen once. The rearrangement links TRBV10-1 to TRBJ2-2; 9 bases align to TRBD1. CDR3 length: 19 residues. Germline-derived CDR1 and CDR2 are WNHNN and SYGVQD (reference sequence). V lost 4 bases to trimming and J lost 2 bases; unmatched junction nucleotides: 14. Here the CDR3 reads CASSVDPFGTGSNTGELFF. CDR3 in DNA: TGCGCCAGCAGTGTCGATCCGTTCGGGACAGGGTCTAACACCGGGGAGCTGTTTTTT.

Only one count was recorded for this clone. CDR3 DNA: TGCGCCAGCAGCTCCTATACCAGTGATAATTCACCCCTCCACTTT. As protein: CASSSYTSDNSPLHF. This chain joins TRBV5-1 and TRBJ1-6; D gene ambiguous. Deletions cut 3 bases from V and 5 bases from J, with 12 bases between. Germline CDR1 is SGHRS and CDR2 is YFSETQ. The CDR3 runs to 15 residues. Based on the CDR3 plus reference TRBV5-1 and TRBJ1-6, the full variable domain is KAGVTQTPRYLIKTRGQQVTLSCSPISGHRSVSWYQQTPGQGLQFLFEYFSETQRNKGNFPGRFSGRQFSNSRSEMNVSTLELGDSALYLCASSSYTSDNSPLHFGNGTRLTVT.

CDR3 sequence (DNA): TGTGCTAGTGGTAACTACCGTGAAGCTTTCTTT. This translates into CASGNYREAFF. The chain links TRBV12-5 to TRBJ1-1; D remains ambiguous. From germline, CDR1 is LGHNT and CDR2 FRNRAP. Trimming cost V 5 bases and J 7 bases, with 8 bases left between them. The length of the CDR3 is 11 residues.

The genes are TRBV3-1 (or the pseudogene TRBV3-2) and TRBJ2-7; no definite D call. The ends were cut back, 4 bases at V and 0 bases at J, with 13 bases in the middle. Looked up from germline, CDR1 is LGHDT and CDR2 is YNNKEL (reference sequence). The CDR3 runs 15 residues. CDR3 amino acids: CASSLPGQSSYEQYF. The CDR3, as DNA: TGTGCCAGCAGCCTACCGGGCCAGAGCTCCTACGAGCAGTACTTC.

The chain combines TRBV11-2 with TRBJ1-4; 10 nucleotides align to TRBD1. The CDR3 loop spans 16 amino acids. V gave up 0 bases and J gave up 7 bases; unmatched junction bases: 5. The germline CDR1 and CDR2 sequences are SGHAT and FQNNGV. The chain's CDR3 is CASSLDLTGGGEKLFF. CDR3 bases: TGTGCCAGCAGCTTAGACCTGACAGGGGGCGGTGAAAAACTGTTTTTT.

The chain has TRBV4-3 and TRBJ2-5, with 8 bases lining up with TRBD1. CDR1 LGHNA and CDR2 YSLEER come from the germline V gene. There are 15 residues in the CDR3. Germline trimming cut 1 base from V and 4 bases from J; bases unmatched to any gene: 5. For the CDR3, the DNA is TGCGCCAGCAGCCAAGTCCAGGGGGCAGGAGAGACCCAGTACTTC. It is translated as CASSQVQGAGETQYF.

This chain joins TRBV5-5 and TRBJ1-2, with 7 positions matching TRBD1. Germline trimming cut 0 bases from V and 2 bases from J; bases unmatched to any gene: 4. The CDR3 covers 15 residues. In germline, CDR1 is SGHKS, CDR2 YYEKEE (reference sequence). CDR3 sequence: CASSLGQGGNYGYTF. DNA for the CDR3: TGTGCCAGCAGCTTGGGACAGGGAGGCAACTATGGCTACACCTTC.

V usage is TRBV21-1 and J usage is TRBJ1-4; TRBD1 reflects the table's D call only, with no check against the DNA. TRBV21-1 is termed a pseudogene. CDR3 length equals 16 residues. The CDR3 nucleotides are TGTGCCAGCAGCAAAGATTCCCCAGGGGGCGATGAAAAACTGTTTTTT. Translation: CASSKDSPGGDEKLFF.

The DNA for the CDR3 is TGTGCCAGTACCCTACAGAGTAGATATGGCTACACCTTC. Its translation: CASTLQSRYGYTF. The rearrangement links TRBV6-5 to TRBJ1-2; D gene ambiguous. The CDR3 extends over 13 amino acids. V lost 9 bases and J lost 5, with 16 bases in between. Germline CDR1 reads MNHEY; CDR2 reads SVGAGI.

The chain combines TRBV3-1 (or the pseudogene TRBV3-2) with TRBJ2-7; D could derive from TRBD1 or TRBD2 (5 bases each). The CDR3 has 18 residues. In germline, CDR1 is LGHDT, CDR2 YNNKEL (reference sequence). V was pared by 4 bases and J by 2 bases, with 24 bases between. The CDR3 region is CASSPGPFVRDLPYEQYF. The CDR3 DNA reads TGTGCCAGCAGCCCAGGCCCCTTCGTCAGGGACCTTCCCTACGAGCAGTACTTC.

The chain employs TRBV4-1 and TRBJ2-7; 8 bases align to TRBD1. Losses at the gene ends were 4 bases for V and 2 bases for J; bases not matched to a gene: 13. CDR1 and CDR2 from the germline V gene are MGHRA and YSYEKL. The CDR3 spans 17 residues. CDR3 nucleotide sequence: TGCGCCAGCAGCCCGCTGAGGGCAGGGGGCCTTACCTACGAGCAGTACTTC. It yields the protein CASSPLRAGGLTYEQYF.

The chain combines TRBV24-1 with TRBJ1-2; the match to TRBD1 covers 8 bases. The germline gives CDR1 KGHDR, CDR2 SFDVKD. V lost 4 bases and J lost 4; bases outside the gene matches: 7. The CDR3 sequence is 15 residues long. The DNA for the CDR3 is TGTGCCACCAGTGAGGCGGACAGGGCCTTCTATGGCTACACCTTC. Translation: CATSEADRAFYGYTF.

The count of this clone is one. The chain employs TRBV28 and TRBJ2-7; D remains ambiguous. The V end was cut by 7 bases, the J end by 0 bases, with 10 bases between. Germline V lookup: CDR1 MDHEN, CDR2 SYDVKM. This CDR3 is 13 amino acids long. Written as DNA, the CDR3 is TGTGCCAGCATGCCTGGGGTCTCCTACGAGCAGTACTTC. Its protein is CASMPGVSYEQYF.

Details on this clone: The sample carries other DNA sequences with the same CDR3. This chain links TRBV5-1 with TRBJ1-1, with TRBD1 matching 10 bases. Losses at the gene ends were 2 bases for V and 14 bases for J; bases not matched to a gene: 6. Germline values: CDR1 SGHRS, CDR2 YFSETQ. CDR3 length equals 12 residues. The CDR3 DNA is TGCGCCAGCAGCTTCGGACAGGGGGAGGCCTTCTTT. As protein: CASSFGQGEAFF.

The chain links TRBV7-9 to TRBJ1-2; no clear D. Trimming pared 1 base from V and 3 bases from J, leaving 6 bases between. CDR1 is SEHNR, CDR2 FQNEAQ, per germline (reference sequence). The CDR3 length is 13 residues. Here the CDR3 DNA reads TGTGCCAGCAGCTTAGGGCCCGACTATGGCTACACCTTC. Translation gives CASSLGPDYGYTF.

The chain has TRBV4-3 and TRBJ2-1; D not certain. This CDR3 contains 15 residues. The V and J ends lost 1 base and 1 base respectively, with 8 bases between them. Germline loops: CDR1 LGHNA, CDR2 YSLEER. The CDR3, as DNA: TGCGCCAGCAGCCAAGGGGGTAGTTCCTACAATGAGCAGTTCTTC. It is translated as CASSQGGSSYNEQFF.

The gene calls are TRBV12-3 or TRBV12-4 and TRBJ2-3, with unresolved D. Between the trimmed V and J ends, which lost 7 bases and 2 bases, there was a span of 4 bases. CDR3 length: 11 amino acids. The CDR3 is CASTYTDTQYF. DNA of the CDR3: TGTGCCAGCACGTACACAGATACGCAGTATTTT.

V and J are TRBV12-3 or TRBV12-4 and TRBJ1-3; TRBD1 matches 9 bases. Trimming cost V 8 bases and J 4 bases; bases outside gene matches: 3. The CDR3 contains 13 residues. The CDR3 sequence is CASSGTGGNTIYF. In DNA form, the CDR3 reads TGTGCCAGCTCCGGGACAGGGGGAAACACCATATATTTT.

This clone was observed a single time. The rearrangement links TRBV12-3 or TRBV12-4 to TRBJ2-2; no clear D gene. V lost 9 bases to trimming and J lost 1 base, with 6 bases between them. CDR3 length: 12 residues. The chain's CDR3 is CASTRNTGELFF. The CDR3 nucleotides are TGTGCCAGTACCAGGAACACCGGGGAGCTGTTTTTT.

This rearrangement joins TRBV5-6 to TRBJ1-1; 7 nucleotides line up with TRBD1. Germline V gives CDR1 SGHDT, CDR2 YYEEEE. The V gene end was trimmed by 0 bases and the J gene end by 1 base; junction bases not matched to a gene: 3. The CDR3 is 15 amino acids. The CDR3 protein is CASSLAYRGNTEAFF. CDR3 DNA: TGTGCCAGCAGCTTGGCTTACAGGGGGAACACTGAAGCTTTCTTT.

This clone was observed once. The rearrangement uses TRBV27 and TRBJ2-1; 8 bases align to TRBD2. This CDR3 has 18 residues. Germline CDR1 reads MNHEY; CDR2 reads SMNVEV (reference sequence). The ends lost 6 bases at V and 1 base at J; junction bases unmatched: 14. CDR3 nucleotides: TGTGCCAGCAGGACCCCTCCTATAGCGGGATGGTCCTACAATGAGCAGTTCTTC. It codes for CASRTPPIAGWSYNEQFF.

The rearrangement joins TRBV28 to TRBJ2-5; 12 bases match TRBD1. CDR1 is MDHEN and CDR2 is SYDVKM in the germline V gene. J lost 6 bases, V lost 6 bases, and 8 bases had no gene match. The CDR3 runs to 15 residues. The CDR3 loop is CASSQGTGGTQTQYF. CDR3 DNA sequence: TGTGCCAGCAGCCAAGGGACAGGGGGCACGCAGACCCAGTACTTC.

V usage is TRBV27 and J usage is TRBJ1-2; D is perhaps TRBD1 (5 bases). The CDR3 spans 16 residues. Trimming removed 5 bases from V and 4 bases from J, with 20 bases in between. Per the germline V gene, CDR1 is MNHEY and CDR2 is SMNVEV (reference sequence). The CDR3 nucleotides are TGTGCCAGCAGTCCCTTGGGGCAGGCGGCTGCCTATGGCTACACCTTC. This translates into CASSPLGQAAAYGYTF.

The chain recombines TRBV5-1 with TRBJ2-1; no definite D call. The ends were cut back, 1 base at V and 6 bases at J, with 5 bases in the middle. The V gene's germline CDR1 is SGHRS and CDR2 YFSETQ. The CDR3 has 12 residues. The DNA of the CDR3 is TGCGCCAGCAGCTTGTCGGTCAATGAGCAGTTCTTC. This codes for CASSLSVNEQFF.

This clone was recorded only once. This chain uses TRBV6-5 with TRBJ2-3; D is possibly TRBD2 (6 bases). CDR1 is MNHEY and CDR2 is SVGAGI in the germline V gene. This CDR3 contains 15 residues. With 0 bases removed from V and 0 bases from J, the gap between germline ends came to 7 bases. The CDR3 region is CASSYSGGSTDTQYF. Written as DNA, the CDR3 is TGTGCCAGCAGTTACTCCGGGGGTAGCACAGATACGCAGTATTTT.

This clone was found once. This chain connects TRBV9 to TRBJ1-4; D is unclear. The CDR3 contains 14 residues. Germline V gene sequence: CDR1 SGDLS, CDR2 YYNGEE. Deletions cut 1 base from V and 0 bases from J, with 4 bases between. This CDR3 reads CASSVFATNEKLFF. The CDR3 nucleotides are TGTGCCAGCAGCGTATTTGCAACTAATGAAAAACTGTTTTTT.

V and J are TRBV4-2 and TRBJ2-3; 7 nucleotides match TRBD2. V lost 4 bases and J lost 2; bases outside the gene matches: 6. This CDR3 spans 15 amino acids. Germline V gene lookup returns CDR1 LGHNA and CDR2 YNFKEQ. The CDR3 sequence is CASSRLAEDTDTQYF. The CDR3 coding sequence is TGTGCCAGCAGCCGTCTAGCGGAGGACACAGATACGCAGTATTTT.

The J gene is TRBJ1-1, the V gene TRBV7-2, with unresolved D. The CDR3 consists of 16 residues. V was trimmed by 6 bases and J by 0 bases, leaving 17 bases between them. Germline values: CDR1 SGHTA, CDR2 FQGNSA. The DNA of the CDR3 is TGTGCCAGCAGGTTATGGTCTTTGGCGATGAACACTGAAGCTTTCTTT. It encodes CASRLWSLAMNTEAFF.

V usage is TRBV27 and J usage is TRBJ1-6, with unresolved D. The CDR3 has 14 amino acids. Trimming took 0 bases from V and 5 from J, leaving 5 bases between them. The germline V gene encodes CDR1 MNHEY and CDR2 SMNVEV (reference sequence). The CDR3 loop is CASSLSIHNSPLHF. The CDR3 bases are TGTGCCAGCAGTTTATCGATTCATAATTCACCCCTCCACTTT.

This chain uses TRBV10-1 with TRBJ2-1; 13 bases align to TRBD2. V shed 5 bases, J shed 7 bases, and the junction held 5 bases outside the gene matches. The CDR3 length is 15 residues. The germline V gene has CDR1 WNHNN and CDR2 SYGVQD (reference sequence). The CDR3 region is CASSPRTSGSNEQFF. The CDR3 DNA follows: TGCGCCAGCAGTCCCCGGACTAGCGGGAGTAATGAGCAGTTCTTC.